What follows describes a single T cell receptor beta chain. What it binds is unknown. This sample was taken from a study of CXCR3-negative and CXCR3-positive naive CD8 T cells. Points from the study as a whole: Naive CXCR3-negative cells resembled naive CXCR3-positive cells in TRBV-TRBJ usage; memory cells differed. For CXCR3-positive naive cells, TRB CDR3s were more hydrophobic than those of CXCR3-negative naive cells.

CDR3 length: 15 amino acids. In germline, CDR1 is MNHEY, CDR2 SMNVEV (reference sequence). UMI-tagged TRB cDNA libraries were built via 5' RACE. TCRdb reprocessed the 5' RACE reads and keeps a single row for each CDR3 protein, giving no DNA. This sample contains 130,000 to 150,000 distinct CDR3 sequences. The sorting of each CD8+ T cell subset was done in triplicate, at some 300,000 cells each. The chain uses TRBV27 and TRBJ2-1; with no DNA, the TCRdb D assignment of TRBD2 cannot be verified. This clonotype was obtained from a human donor in good health. Some clones in this sample may be carry-over from other donors' samples. The specimen was naive CXCR3+ CD8+ T cells from blood. Subset noted: CD45RO-CCR7+CD27+CD95- naive CD8+ T cells expressing CXCR3 (TNR3+). CDR3 amino acids: CASSGYSGSYNEQFF.